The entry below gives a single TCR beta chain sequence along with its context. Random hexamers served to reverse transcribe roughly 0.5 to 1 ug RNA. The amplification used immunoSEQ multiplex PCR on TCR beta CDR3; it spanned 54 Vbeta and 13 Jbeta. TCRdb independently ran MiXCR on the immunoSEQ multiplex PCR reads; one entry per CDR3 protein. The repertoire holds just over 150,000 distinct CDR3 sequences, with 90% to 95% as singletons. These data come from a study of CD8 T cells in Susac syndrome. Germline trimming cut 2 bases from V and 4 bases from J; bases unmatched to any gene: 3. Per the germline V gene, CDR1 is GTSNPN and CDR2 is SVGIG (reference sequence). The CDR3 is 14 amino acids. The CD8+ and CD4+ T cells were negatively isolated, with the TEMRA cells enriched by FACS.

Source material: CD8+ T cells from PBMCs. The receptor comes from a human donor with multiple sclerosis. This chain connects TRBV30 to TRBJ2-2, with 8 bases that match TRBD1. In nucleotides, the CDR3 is TGTGCCTGGAGTTCGACAGGGGTCACCGGGGAGCTGTTTTTT. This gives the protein CAWSSTGVTGELFF.